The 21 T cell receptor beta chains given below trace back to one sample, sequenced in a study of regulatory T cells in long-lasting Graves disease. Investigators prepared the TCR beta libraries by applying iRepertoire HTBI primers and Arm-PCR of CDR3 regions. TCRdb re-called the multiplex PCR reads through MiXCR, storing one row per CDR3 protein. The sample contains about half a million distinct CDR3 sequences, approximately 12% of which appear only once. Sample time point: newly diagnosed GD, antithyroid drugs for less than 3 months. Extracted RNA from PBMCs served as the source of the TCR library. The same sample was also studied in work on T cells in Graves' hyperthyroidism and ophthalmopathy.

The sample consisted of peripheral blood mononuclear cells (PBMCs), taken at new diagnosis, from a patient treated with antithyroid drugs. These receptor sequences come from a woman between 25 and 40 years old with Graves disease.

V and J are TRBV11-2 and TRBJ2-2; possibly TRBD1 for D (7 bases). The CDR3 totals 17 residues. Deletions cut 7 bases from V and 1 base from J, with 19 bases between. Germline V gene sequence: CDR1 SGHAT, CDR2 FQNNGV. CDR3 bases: TGTGCCAGCATCACAACATCCCAGGGGGGGAACACCGGGGAGCTGTTTTTT. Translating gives CASITTSQGGNTGELFF.

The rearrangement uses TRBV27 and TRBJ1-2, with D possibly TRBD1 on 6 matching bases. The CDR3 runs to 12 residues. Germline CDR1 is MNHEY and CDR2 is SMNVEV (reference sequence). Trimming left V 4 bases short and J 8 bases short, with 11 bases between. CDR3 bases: TGTGCCAGCAGTTACAGGGACGGCGGCTACACCTTC. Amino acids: CASSYRDGGYTF.

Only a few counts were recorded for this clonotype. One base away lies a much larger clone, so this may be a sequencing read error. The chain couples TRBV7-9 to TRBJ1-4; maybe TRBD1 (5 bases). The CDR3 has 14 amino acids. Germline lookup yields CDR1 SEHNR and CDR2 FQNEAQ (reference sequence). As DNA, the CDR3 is TGTGCCAGCAGCTTAGGACAGACAAATGAAAAACTGCTTTTT. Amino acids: CASSLGQTNEKLLF. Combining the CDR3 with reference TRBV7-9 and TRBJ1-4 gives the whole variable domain DTGVSQNPRHKITKRGQNVTFRCDPISEHNRLYWYRQTLGQGPEFLTYFQNEAQLEKSRLLSDRFSAERPKGSFSTLEIQRTEQGDSAMYLCASSLGQTNEKLLFGSGTQLSVL.

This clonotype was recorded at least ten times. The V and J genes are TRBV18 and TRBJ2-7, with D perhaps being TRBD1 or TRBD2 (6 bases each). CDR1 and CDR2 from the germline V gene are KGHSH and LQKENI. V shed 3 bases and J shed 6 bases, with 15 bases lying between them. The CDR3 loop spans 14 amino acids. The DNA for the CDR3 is TGTGCCAGCTCACCTACAGGGACTTGGGGCGAGCAGTACTTC. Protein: CASSPTGTWGEQYF.

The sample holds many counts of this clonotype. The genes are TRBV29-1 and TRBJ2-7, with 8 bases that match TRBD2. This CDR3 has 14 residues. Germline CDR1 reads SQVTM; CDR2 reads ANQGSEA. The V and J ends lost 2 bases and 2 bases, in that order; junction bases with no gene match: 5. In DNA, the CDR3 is TGCAGCGTTGAATACCCGGGACTAGCCTACGAGCAGTACTTC. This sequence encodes CSVEYPGLAYEQYF.

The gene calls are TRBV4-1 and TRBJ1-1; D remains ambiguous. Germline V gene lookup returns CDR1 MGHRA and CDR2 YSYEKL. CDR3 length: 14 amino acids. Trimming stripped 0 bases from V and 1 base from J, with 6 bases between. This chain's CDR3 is CASSQDLSNTEAFF. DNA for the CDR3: TGCGCCAGCAGCCAAGATCTGTCGAACACTGAAGCTTTCTTT.

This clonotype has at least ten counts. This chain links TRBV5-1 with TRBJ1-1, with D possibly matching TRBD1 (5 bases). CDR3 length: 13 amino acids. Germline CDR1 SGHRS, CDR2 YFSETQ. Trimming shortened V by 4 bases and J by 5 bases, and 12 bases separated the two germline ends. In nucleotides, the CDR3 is TGCGCCAGCAGCCGGGACCTGAGGACTGAAGCTTTCTTT. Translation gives CASSRDLRTEAFF. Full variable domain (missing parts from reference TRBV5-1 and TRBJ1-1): KAGVTQTPRYLIKTRGQQVTLSCSPISGHRSVSWYQQTPGQGLQFLFEYFSETQRNKGNFPGRFSGRQFSNSRSEMNVSTLELGDSALYLCASSRDLRTEAFFGQGTRLTVV.

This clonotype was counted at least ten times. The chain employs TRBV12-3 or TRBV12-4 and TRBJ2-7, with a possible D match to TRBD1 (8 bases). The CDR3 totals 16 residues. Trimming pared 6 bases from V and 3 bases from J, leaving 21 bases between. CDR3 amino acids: CASSQLTGGVDYEQYF. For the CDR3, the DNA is TGTGCCAGCAGCCAACTTACAGGGGGGGTGGACTACGAGCAGTACTTC.

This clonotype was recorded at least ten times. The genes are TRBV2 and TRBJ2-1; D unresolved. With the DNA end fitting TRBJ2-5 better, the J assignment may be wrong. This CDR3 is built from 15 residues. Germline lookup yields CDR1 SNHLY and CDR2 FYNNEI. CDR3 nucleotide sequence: TGTGCCAGCAGTCCCCCTCCCCTGGGTCGGGAGACCCAGTACTTC. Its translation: CASSPPPLGRETQYF.

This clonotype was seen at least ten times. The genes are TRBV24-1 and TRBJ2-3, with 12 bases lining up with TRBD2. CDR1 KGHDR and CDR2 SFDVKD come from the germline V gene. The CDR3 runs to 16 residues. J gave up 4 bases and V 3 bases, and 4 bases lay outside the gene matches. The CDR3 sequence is CATSDLAGGQPDTQYF. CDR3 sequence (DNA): TGTGCCACCAGTGATCTAGCGGGAGGGCAGCCAGATACGCAGTATTTT.

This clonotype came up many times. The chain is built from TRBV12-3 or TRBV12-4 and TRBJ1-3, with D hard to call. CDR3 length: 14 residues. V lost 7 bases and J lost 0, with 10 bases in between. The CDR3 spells CASKPTASGNTIYF. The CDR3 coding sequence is TGTGCCAGCAAACCTACAGCCTCTGGAAACACCATATATTTT.

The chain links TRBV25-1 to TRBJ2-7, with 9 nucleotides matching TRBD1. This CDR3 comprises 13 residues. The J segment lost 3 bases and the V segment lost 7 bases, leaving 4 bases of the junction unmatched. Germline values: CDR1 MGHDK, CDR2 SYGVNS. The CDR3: CASTGQGIYEQYF. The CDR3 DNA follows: TGTGCCAGCACGGGACAGGGTATCTACGAGCAGTACTTC.

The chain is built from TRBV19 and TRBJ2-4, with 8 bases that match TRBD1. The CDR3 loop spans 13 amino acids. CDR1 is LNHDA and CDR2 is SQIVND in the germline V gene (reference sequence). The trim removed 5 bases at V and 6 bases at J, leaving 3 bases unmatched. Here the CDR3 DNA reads TGTGCCAGTAGTGAGCAGGGGGCAAACATTCAGTACTTC. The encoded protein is CASSEQGANIQYF.

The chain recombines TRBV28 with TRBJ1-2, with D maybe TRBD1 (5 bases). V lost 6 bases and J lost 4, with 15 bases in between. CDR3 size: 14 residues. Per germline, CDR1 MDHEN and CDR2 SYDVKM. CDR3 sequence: CASSQVPGGYGYTF. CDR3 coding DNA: TGTGCCAGCAGCCAAGTACCGGGGGGCTATGGCTACACCTTC.

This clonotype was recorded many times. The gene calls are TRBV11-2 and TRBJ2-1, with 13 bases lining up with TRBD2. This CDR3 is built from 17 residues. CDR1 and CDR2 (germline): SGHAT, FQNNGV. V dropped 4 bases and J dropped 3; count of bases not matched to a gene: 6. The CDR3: CASSSRTSGSFYNEQFF. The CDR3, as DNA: TGTGCCAGCAGCTCGAGGACTAGCGGGAGTTTCTACAATGAGCAGTTCTTC.

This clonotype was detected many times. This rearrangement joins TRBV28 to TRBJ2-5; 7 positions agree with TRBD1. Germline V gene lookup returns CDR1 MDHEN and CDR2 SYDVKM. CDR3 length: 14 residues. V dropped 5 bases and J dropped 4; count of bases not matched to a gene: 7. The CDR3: CASSQSSGGETQYF. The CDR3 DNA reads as TGTGCCAGCAGTCAATCCTCAGGGGGAGAGACCCAGTACTTC.

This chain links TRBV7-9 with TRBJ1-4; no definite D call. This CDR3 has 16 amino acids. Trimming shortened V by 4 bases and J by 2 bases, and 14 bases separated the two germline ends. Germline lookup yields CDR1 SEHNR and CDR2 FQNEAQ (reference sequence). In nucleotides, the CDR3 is TGTGCCAGCAGCTCCCGATCAACTGGGACTAATGAAAAACTGTTTTTT. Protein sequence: CASSSRSTGTNEKLFF.

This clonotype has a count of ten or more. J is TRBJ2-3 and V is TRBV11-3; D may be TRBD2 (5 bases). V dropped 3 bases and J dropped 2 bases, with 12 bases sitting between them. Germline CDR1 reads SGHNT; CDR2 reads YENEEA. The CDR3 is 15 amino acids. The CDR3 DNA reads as TGTGCCAGCAGCTTGTGGACTTTAAACACAGATACGCAGTATTTT. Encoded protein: CASSLWTLNTDTQYF. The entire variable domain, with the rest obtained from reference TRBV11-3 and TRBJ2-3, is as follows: EAGVVQSPRYKIIEKKQPVAFWCNPISGHNTLYWYLQNLGQGPELLIRYENEEAVDDSQLPKDRFSAERLKGVDSTLKIQPAELGDSAVYLCASSLWTLNTDTQYFGPGTRLTVL.

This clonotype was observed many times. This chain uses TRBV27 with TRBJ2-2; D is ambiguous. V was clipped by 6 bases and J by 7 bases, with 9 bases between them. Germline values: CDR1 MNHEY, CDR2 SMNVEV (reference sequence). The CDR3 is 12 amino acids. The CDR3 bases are TGTGCCAGCAGCCCCCTAGGCGGGGAGCTGTTTTTT. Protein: CASSPLGGELFF.

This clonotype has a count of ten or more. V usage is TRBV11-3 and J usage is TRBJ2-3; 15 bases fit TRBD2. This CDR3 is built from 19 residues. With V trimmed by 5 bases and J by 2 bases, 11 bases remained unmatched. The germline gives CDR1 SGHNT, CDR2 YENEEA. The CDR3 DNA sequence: TGTGCCAGCAGCCCGGGAGGACTAGCGGGAGGGCCAAACACAGATACGCAGTATTTT. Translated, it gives CASSPGGLAGGPNTDTQYF.

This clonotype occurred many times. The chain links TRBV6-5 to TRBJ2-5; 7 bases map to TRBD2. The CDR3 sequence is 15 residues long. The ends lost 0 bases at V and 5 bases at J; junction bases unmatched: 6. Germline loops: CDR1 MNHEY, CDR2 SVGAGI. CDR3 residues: CASSYSTLAAETQYF. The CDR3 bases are TGTGCCAGCAGTTACTCGACCCTAGCGGCCGAGACCCAGTACTTC.